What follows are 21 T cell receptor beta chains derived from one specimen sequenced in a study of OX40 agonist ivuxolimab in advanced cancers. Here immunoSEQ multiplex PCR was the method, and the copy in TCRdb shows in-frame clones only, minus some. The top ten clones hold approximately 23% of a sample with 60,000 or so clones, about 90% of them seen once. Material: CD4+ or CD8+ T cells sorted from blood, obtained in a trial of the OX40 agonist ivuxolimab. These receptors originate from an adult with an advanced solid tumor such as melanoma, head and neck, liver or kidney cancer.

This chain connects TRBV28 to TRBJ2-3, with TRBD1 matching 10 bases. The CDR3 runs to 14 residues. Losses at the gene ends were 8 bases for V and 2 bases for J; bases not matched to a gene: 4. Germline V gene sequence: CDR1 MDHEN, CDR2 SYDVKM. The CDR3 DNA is TGTGCCAGCTTCGGGACAGGGGACACAGATACGCAGTATTTT. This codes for CASFGTGDTDTQYF.

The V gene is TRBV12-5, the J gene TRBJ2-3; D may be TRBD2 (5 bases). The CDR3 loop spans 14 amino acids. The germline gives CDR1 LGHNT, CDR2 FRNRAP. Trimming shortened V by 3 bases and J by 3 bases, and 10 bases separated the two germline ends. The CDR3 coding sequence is TGTGCTAGTGGTTTCAGTAGCGTAACAGATACGCAGTATTTT. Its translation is CASGFSSVTDTQYF. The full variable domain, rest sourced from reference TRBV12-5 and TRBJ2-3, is DARVTQTPRHKVTEMGQEVTMRCQPILGHNTVFWYRQTMMQGLELLAYFRNRAPLDDSGMPKDRFSAEMPDATLATLKIQPSEPRDSAVYFCASGFSSVTDTQYFGPGTRLTVL.

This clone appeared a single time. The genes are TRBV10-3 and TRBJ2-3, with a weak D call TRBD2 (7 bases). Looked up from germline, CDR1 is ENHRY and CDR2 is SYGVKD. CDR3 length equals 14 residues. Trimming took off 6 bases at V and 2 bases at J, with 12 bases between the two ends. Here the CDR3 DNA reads TGTGCCATCAGCCCGGGGGGCCCCACAGATACGCAGTATTTT. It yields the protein CAISPGGPTDTQYF.

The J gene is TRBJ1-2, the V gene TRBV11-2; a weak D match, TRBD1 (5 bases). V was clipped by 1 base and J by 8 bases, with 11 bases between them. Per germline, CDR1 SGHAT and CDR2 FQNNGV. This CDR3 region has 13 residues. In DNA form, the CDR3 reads TGTGCCAGCAGCTTAGCAGGGAACGGGGGCTACACCTTC. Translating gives CASSLAGNGGYTF.

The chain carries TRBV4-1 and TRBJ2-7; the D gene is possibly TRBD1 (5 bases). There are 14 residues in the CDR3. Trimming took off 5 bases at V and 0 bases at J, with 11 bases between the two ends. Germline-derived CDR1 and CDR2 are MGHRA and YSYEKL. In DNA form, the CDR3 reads TGCGCCAGCAGCATCAGGGTCGACTCCTACGAGCAGTACGTC. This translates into CASSIRVDSYEQYV.

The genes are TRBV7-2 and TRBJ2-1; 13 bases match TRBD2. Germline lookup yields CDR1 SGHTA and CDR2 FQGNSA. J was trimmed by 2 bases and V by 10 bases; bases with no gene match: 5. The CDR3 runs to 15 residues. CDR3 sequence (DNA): TGTGCCACCCGACTAGCGGGAGGTACCTACAATGAGCAGTTCTTC. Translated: CATRLAGGTYNEQFF. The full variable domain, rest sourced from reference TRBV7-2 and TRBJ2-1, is GAGVSQSPSNKVTEKGKDVELRCDPISGHTALYWYRQSLGQGLEFLIYFQGNSAPDKSGLPSDRFSAERTGGSVSTLTIQRTQQEDSAVYLCATRLAGGTYNEQFFGPGTRLTVL.

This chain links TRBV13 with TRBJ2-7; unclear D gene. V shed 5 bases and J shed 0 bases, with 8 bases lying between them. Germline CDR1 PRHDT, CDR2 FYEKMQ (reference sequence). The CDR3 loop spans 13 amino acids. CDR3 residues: CASSDSSSYEQYV. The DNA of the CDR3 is TGTGCCAGCAGCGACTCAAGCTCCTACGAGCAGTACGTC.

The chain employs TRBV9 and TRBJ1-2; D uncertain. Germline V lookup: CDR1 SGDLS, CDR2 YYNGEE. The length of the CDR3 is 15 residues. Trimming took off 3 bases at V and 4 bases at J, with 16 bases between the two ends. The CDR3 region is CASSARTFYPYGYTF. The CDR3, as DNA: TGTGCCAGCAGCGCACGGACCTTTTACCCCTATGGCTACACCTTC.

The CDR3 DNA reads TGTGCCAGCAGTGGCGAGCCCGTCGGGCAGCCCCAGCATTTT. Translating it yields CASSGEPVGQPQHF. The V call is TRBV6-4, the J call TRBJ1-5; D uncertain. Germline-derived CDR1 and CDR2 are MRHNA and SNTAGT. The V and J ends lost 4 bases and 7 bases respectively, with 14 bases between them. The CDR3 contains 14 residues.

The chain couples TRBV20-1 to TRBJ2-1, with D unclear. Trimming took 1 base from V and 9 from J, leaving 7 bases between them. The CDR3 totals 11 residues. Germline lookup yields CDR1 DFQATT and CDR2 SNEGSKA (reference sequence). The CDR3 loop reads CSARVLGEQFF. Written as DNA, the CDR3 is TGCAGTGCTAGAGTTTTGGGTGAGCAGTTCTTC.

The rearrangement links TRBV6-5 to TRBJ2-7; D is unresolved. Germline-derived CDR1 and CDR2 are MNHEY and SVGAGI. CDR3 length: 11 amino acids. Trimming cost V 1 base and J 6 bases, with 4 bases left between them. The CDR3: CASSYLGEQYF. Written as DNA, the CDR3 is TGTGCCAGCAGTTACTTAGGCGAGCAGTACTTC.

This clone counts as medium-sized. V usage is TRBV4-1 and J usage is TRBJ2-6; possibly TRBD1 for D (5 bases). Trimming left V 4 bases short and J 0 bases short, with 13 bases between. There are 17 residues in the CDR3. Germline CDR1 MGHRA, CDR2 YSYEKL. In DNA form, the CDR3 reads TGCGCCAGCAGCCTTCAGGGATTCGACTCTGGGGCCAACGTCCTGACTTTC. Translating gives CASSLQGFDSGANVLTF.

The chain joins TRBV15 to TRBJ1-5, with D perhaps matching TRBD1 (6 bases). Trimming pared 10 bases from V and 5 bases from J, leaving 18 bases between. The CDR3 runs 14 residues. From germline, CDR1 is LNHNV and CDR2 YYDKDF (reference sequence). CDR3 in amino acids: CAIQEDSRYQPQHF. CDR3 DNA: TGTGCCATACAAGAGGACAGCCGATATCAGCCCCAGCATTTT.

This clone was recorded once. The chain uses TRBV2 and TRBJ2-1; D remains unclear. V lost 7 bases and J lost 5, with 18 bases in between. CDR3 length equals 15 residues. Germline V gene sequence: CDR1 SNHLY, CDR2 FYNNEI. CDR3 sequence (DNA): TGTGCCAGCACCCCGCGGAGCTTCACGAACAATGAGCAGTTCTTC. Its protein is CASTPRSFTNNEQFF.

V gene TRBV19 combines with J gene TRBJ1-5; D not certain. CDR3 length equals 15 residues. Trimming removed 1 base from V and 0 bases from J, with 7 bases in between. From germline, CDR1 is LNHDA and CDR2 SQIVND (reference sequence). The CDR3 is CASSIGAYSNQPQHF. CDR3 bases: TGTGCCAGTAGTATAGGGGCGTATAGCAATCAGCCCCAGCATTTT.

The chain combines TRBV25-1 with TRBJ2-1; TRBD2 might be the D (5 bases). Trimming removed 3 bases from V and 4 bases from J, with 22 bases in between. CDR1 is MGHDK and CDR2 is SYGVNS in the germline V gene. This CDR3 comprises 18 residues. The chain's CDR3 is CASSDPGPEGSPYNEQFF. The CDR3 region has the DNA TGTGCCAGCAGTGATCCGGGCCCTGAGGGCAGCCCGTACAATGAGCAGTTCTTC.

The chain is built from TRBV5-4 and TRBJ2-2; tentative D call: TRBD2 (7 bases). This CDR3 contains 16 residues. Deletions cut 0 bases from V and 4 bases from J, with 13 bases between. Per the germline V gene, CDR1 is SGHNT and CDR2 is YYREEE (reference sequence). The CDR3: CASSLEVGGGTGELFF. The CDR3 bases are TGTGCCAGCAGCTTGGAGGTGGGAGGGGGCACCGGGGAGCTGTTTTTT.

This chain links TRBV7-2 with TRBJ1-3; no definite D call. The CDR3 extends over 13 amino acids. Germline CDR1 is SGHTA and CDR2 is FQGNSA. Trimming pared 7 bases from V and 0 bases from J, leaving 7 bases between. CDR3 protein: CASTWISGNTIYF. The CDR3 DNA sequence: TGTGCCAGCACCTGGATCTCTGGAAACACCATATATTTT. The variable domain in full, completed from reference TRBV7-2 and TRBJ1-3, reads GAGVSQSPSNKVTEKGKDVELRCDPISGHTALYWYRQSLGQGLEFLIYFQGNSAPDKSGLPSDRFSAERTGGSVSTLTIQRTQQEDSAVYLCASTWISGNTIYFGEGSWLTVV.

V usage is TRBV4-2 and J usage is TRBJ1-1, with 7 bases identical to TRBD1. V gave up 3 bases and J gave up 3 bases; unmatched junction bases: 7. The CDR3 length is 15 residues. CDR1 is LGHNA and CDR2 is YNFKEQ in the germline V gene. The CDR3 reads CASSQPGDRYTEAFF. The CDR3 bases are TGTGCCAGCAGCCAGCCCGGGGACAGATACACTGAAGCTTTCTTT.

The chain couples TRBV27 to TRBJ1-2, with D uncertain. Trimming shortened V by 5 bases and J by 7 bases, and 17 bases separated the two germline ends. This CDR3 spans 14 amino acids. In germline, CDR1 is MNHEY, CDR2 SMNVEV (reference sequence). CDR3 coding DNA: TGTGCCAGCAGTACCAACAACGGGCTAGGTGGCTACACCTTC. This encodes CASSTNNGLGGYTF.

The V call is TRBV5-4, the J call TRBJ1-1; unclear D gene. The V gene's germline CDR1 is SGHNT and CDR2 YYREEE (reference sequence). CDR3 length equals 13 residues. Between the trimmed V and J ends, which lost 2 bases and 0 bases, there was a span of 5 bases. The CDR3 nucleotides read TGTGCCAGCAGCTTCGGCATGAACACTGAAGCTTTCTTT. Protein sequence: CASSFGMNTEAFF.